This entry is about one T cell receptor beta chain. Its antigen is unknown. The sample comes from a study of shared clonotypes between healthy human individuals. General study results and limits: Sharing across four donors was seen in 4% to 6.5% of naive CD4 clonotypes.

The CDR3 covers 12 residues. The germline CDR1 and CDR2 sequences are SEHNR and FQNEAQ (reference sequence). Trimming shortened V by 5 bases and J by 5 bases, and 7 bases separated the two germline ends. The naive CD8 subset, CD45RO-negative cells positively selected for CCR7, excluded terminally differentiated effector memory CD45RA+ cells. Caucasian adults living in Nashville, Tennessee, provided all samples. DNA at about 190 ng, roughly 30,000 T cell genomes, went into sorted-subset replicate PCRs. Sequenced by immunoSEQ multiplex PCR; TCRdb stores in-frame clones only, minus some. The sample lists roughly 770,000 clones; about 96% were seen once.

The genes are TRBV7-9 and TRBJ2-1; D is unresolved. The specimen sequenced was naive CD8+ T cells sorted from blood. This receptor was taken from a man aged 30 to 39 in good health. CDR3 residues: CASSPHDNEQFF. CDR3 nucleotides: TGTGCCAGCAGCCCACACGACAATGAGCAGTTCTTC.